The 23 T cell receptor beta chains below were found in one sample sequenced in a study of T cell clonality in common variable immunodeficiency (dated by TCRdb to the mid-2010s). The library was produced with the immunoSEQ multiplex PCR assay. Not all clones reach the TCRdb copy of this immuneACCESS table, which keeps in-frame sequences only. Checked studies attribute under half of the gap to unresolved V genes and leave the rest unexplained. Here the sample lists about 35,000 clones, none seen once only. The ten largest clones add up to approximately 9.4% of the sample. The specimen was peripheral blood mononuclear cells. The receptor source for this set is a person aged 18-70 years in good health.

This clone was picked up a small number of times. Incomplete CDR3 DNA: TGTGCCAGCAGCCCCAGCGGGAGCTCAGATACC. Its translation: CASSPSGSSDT. The entire CDR3 sequence reads CASSPSGSSDTYTF. The chain uses TRBV7-9 and TRBJ1-2, with D hard to call. The CDR3 goes on 3 residues after the read ends, and that part is filled in from the germline J gene. The CDR3 sequence is 14 residues long. Germline CDR1 SEHNR, CDR2 FQNEAQ (reference sequence).

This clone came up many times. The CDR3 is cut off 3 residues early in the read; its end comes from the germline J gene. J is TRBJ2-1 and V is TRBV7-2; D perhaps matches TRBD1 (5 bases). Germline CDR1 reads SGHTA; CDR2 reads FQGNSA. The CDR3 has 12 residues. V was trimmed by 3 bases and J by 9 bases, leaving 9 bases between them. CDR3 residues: CASSFLQGEQFF. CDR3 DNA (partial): TGTGCCAGCAGCTTCCTCCAGGGTGAG.

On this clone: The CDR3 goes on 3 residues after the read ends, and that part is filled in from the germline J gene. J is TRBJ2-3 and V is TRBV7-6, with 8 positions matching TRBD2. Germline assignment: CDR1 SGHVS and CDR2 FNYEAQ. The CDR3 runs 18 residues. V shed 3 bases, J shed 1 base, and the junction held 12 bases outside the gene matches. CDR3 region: CASSFLTSGTPGTDTQYF. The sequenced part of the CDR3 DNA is TGTGCCAGCAGCTTTTTAACTAGCGGAACCCCGGGCACAGATACG.

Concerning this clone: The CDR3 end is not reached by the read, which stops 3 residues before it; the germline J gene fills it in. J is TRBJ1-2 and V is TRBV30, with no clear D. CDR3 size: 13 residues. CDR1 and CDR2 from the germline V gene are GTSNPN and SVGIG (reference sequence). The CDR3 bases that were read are TGTGCCTGGAGTAGCGGGAGCACAGATACC. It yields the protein CAWSSGSTDT. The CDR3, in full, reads CAWSSGSTDTYTF. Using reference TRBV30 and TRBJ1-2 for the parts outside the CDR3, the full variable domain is SQTIHQWPATLVQPVGSPLSLECTVEGTSNPNLYWYRQAAGRGLQLLFYSVGIGQISSEVPQNLSASRPQDRQFILSSKKLLLSDSGFYLCAWSSGSTDTYTFGSGTRLTVV.

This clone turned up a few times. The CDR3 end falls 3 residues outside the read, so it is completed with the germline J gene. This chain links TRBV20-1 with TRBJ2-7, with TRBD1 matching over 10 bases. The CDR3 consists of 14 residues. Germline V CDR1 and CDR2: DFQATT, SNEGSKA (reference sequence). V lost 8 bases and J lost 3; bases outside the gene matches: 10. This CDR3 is CSYLSGQGIYEQYF. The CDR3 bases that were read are TGCAGTTACCTTTCGGGACAGGGGATCTACGAG.

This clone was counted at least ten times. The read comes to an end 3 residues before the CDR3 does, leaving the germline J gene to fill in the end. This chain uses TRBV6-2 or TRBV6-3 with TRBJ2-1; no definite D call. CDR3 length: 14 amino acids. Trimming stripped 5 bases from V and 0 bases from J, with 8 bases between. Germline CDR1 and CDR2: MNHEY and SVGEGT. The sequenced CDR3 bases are TGTGCCAGCAGTGTCGAAGGCTCCTACAATGAG. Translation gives CASSVEGSYNE. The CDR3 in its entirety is CASSVEGSYNEQFF.

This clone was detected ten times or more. The CDR3 bases that were read are TGCGCCACCTCTATTGGAGACAGAGCAAACACTGAA. The encoded protein is CATSIGDRANTE. The full CDR3 protein reads CATSIGDRANTEAFF. The genes are TRBV5-1 and TRBJ1-1, with TRBD1 as a possible D gene (5 bases). Read sequence stops 3 residues before the CDR3 end, and the germline J gene provides the missing end. Germline CDR1 is SGHRS and CDR2 is YFSETQ. V was cut by 9 bases and J by 2 bases, with 20 bases left in between. The CDR3 length is 15 residues.

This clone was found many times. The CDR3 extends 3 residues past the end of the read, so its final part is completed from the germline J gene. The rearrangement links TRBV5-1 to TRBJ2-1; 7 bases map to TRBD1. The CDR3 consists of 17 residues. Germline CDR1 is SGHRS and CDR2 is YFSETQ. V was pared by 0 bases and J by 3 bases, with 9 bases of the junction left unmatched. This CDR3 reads CASSLEPTGTDYNEQFF. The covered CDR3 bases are TGCGCCAGCAGCTTGGAGCCCACGGGGACAGACTACAATGAG. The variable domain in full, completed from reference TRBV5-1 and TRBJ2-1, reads KAGVTQTPRYLIKTRGQQVTLSCSPISGHRSVSWYQQTPGQGLQFLFEYFSETQRNKGNFPGRFSGRQFSNSRSEMNVSTLELGDSALYLCASSLEPTGTDYNEQFFGPGTRLTVL.

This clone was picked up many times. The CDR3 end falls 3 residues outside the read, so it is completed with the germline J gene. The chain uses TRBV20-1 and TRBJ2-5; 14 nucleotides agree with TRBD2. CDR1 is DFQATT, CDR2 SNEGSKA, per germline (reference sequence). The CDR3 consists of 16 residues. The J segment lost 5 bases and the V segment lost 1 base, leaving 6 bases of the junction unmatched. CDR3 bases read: TGCAGTGCTAGAGTCGGGACTAGCGGGAGTAGGGAGACC. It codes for CSARVGTSGSRET. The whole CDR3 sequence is CSARVGTSGSRETQYF.

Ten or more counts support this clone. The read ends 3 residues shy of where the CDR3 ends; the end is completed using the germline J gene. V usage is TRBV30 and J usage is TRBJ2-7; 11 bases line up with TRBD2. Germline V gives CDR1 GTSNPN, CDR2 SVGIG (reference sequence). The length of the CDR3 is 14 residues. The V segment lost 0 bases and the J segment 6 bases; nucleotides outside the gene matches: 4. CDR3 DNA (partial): TGTGCCTGGAGTGTACTTAGCGGGAGGGGCGAG. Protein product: CAWSVLSGRGE. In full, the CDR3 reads CAWSVLSGRGEQYF.

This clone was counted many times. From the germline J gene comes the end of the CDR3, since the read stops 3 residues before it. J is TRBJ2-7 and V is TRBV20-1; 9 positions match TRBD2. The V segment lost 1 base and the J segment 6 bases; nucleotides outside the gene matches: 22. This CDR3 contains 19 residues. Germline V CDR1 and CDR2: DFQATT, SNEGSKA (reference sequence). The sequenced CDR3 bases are TGCAGTGCTAGAGTACGGTTTAGTCTCGTTGGCGGGAGGGTTTGCGAG. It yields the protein CSARVRFSLVGGRVCE. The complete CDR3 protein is CSARVRFSLVGGRVCEQYF.

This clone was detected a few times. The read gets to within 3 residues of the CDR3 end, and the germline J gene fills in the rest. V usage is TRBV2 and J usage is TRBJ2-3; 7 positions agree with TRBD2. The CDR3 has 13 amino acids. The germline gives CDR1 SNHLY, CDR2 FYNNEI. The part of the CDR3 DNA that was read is TGTGCCAGCAGTGGGACTAGTCAAGAGACG. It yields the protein CASSGTSQET. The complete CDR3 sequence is CASSGTSQETQYF.

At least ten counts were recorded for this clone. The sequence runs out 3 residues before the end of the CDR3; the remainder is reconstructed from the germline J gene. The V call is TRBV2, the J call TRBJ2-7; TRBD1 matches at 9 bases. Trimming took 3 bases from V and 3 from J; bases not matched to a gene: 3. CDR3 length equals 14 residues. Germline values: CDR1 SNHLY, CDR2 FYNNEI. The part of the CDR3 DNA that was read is TGTGCCAGCAGTGACCGGGACAGGGTCTACGAG. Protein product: CASSDRDRVYE. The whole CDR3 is CASSDRDRVYEQYF.

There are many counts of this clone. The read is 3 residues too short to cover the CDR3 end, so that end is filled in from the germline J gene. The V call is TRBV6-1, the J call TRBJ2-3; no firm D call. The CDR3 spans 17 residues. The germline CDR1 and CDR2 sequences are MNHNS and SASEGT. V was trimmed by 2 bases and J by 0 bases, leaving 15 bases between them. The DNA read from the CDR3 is TGTGCCAGCAGTGAAAATACGTATCAACTTAGCACAGATACG. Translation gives CASSENTYQLSTDT. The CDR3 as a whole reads CASSENTYQLSTDTQYF.

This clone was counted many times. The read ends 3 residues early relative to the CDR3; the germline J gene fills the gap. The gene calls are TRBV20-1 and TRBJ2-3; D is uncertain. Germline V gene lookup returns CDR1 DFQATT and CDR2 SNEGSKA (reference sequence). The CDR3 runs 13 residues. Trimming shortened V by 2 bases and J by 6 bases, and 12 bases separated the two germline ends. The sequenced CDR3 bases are TGCAGTGCTAGACTAGGCCCCCTTGATACG. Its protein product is CSARLGPLDT. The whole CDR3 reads CSARLGPLDTQYF.

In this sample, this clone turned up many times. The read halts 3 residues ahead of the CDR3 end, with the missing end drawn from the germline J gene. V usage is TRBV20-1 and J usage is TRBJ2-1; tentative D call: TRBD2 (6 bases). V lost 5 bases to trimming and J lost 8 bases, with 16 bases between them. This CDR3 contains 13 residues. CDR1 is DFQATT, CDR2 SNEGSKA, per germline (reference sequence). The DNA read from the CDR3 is TGCAGTGCTCCTCCGACTAGTAACCATGAG. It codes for CSAPPTSNHE. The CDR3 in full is CSAPPTSNHEQFF.

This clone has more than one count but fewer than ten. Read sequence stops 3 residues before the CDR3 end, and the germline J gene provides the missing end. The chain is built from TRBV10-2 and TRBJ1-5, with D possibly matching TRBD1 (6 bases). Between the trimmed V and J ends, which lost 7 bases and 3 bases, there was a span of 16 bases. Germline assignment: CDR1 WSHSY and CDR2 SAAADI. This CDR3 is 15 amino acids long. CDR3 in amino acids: CASNDGTRVNQPQHF. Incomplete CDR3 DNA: TGCGCCAGCAATGATGGGACACGGGTCAATCAGCCC.

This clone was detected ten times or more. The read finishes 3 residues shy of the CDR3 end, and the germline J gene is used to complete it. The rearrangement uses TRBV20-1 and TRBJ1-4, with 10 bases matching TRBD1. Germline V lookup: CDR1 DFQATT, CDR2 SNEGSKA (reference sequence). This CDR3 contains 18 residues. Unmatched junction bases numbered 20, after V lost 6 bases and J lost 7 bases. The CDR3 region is CSAALGQGIPTRGEKLFF. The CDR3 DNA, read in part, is TGCAGTGCGGCATTGGGACAGGGGATCCCCACTAGGGGTGAAAAA.

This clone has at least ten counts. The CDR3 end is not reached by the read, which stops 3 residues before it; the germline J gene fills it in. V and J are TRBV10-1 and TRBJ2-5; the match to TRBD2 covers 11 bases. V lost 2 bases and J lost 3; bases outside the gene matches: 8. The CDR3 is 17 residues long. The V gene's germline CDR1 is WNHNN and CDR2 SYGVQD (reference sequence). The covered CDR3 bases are TGCGCCAGCAGTGAGCCGATACTAGCGGGAGTAGAAGAGACC. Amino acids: CASSEPILAGVEET. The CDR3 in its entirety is CASSEPILAGVEETQYF.

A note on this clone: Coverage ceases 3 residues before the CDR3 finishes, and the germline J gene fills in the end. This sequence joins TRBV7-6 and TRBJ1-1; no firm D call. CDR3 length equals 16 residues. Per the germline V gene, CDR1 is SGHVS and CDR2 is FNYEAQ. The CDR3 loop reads CASSLTSGQRSDEAFF. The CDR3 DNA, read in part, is TGTGCCAGCAGCTTAACTAGCGGCCAACGGTCGGATGAG. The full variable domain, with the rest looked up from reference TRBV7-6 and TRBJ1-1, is GAGVSQSPRYKVTKRGQDVALRCDPISGHVSLYWYRQALGQGPEFLTYFNYEAQQDKSGLPNDRFSAERPEGSISTLTIQRTEQRDSAMYRCASSLTSGQRSDEAFFGQGTRLTVV.

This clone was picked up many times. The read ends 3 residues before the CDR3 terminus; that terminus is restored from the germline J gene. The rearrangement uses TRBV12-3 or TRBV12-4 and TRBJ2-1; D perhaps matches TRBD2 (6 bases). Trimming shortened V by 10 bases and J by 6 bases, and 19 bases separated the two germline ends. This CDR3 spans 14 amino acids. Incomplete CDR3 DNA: TGTGCCATAACCTTAGCGGAAAGTCCCAATGAG. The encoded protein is CAITLAESPNE. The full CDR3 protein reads CAITLAESPNEQFF.

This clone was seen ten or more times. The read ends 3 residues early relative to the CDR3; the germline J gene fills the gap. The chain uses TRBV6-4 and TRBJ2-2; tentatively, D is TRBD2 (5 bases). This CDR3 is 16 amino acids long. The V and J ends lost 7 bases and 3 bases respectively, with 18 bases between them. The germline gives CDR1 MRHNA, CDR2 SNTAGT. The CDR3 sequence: CASTADSFGDTGELFF. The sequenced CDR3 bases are TGTGCCAGCACCGCCGACTCATTCGGGGACACCGGGGAG.

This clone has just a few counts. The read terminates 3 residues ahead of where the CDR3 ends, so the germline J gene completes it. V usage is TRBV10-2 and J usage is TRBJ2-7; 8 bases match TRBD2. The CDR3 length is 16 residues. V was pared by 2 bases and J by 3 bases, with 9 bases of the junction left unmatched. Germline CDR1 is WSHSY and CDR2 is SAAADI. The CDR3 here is CASSEPTGGAVYEQYF. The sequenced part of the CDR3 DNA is TGCGCCAGCAGTGAGCCGACGGGGGGGGCGGTCTACGAG.